A single sample is the source of the 32 T cell receptor beta chains below, sequenced in a study of shared clonotypes between healthy human individuals. Libraries were prepared by immunoSEQ multiplex PCR; TCRdb keeps only in-frame clonotypes and omits some of them. This table holds 1,100,000 or so clones, approximately 78% found once. The sequencing input was memory CD4+ T cells from PBMCs. The subset was: CD45RA-negative fraction. These receptors originate from a man between 18 and 29 years old in good health. Some clones in this sample may be carry-over from other donors' samples.

This clone was recorded once. This chain connects TRBV28 to TRBJ1-6; 8 bases line up with TRBD1. J lost 10 bases, V lost 7 bases, and 12 bases had no gene match. In germline, CDR1 is MDHEN, CDR2 SYDVKM. This CDR3 comprises 15 residues. CDR3 protein: CASTPGGSDGSPLHF. CDR3 DNA: TGTGCCAGCACCCCAGGGGGCTCCGACGGGTCACCCCTCCACTTT.

This chain links TRBV7-3 with TRBJ2-2, with D hard to call. Germline-derived CDR1 and CDR2 are SGHTA and FQGTGA. V shed 3 bases and J shed 1 base, with 6 bases lying between them. This CDR3 region has 14 residues. CDR3 in DNA: TGTGCCAGCAGCTTCTCCGGGAACACCGGGGAGCTGTTTTTT. This translates into CASSFSGNTGELFF.

About this clone: Other nucleotide sequences from this sample produce the same CDR3. The chain joins TRBV27 to TRBJ1-5, with D perhaps TRBD1 (5 bases). Germline CDR1 is MNHEY and CDR2 is SMNVEV (reference sequence). The V end lost 4 bases, the J end lost 4 bases, and 11 bases lay between the germline ends. The CDR3 is 14 amino acids. CDR3 in DNA: TGTGCCAGCAGTTCGGGGACGGGAAATCAGCCCCAGCATTTT. Encoded protein: CASSSGTGNQPQHF.

The chain is built from TRBV11-3 and TRBJ1-1, with D maybe TRBD1 (5 bases). The V gene lost 1 base and the J gene lost 5 bases, with 14 bases spanning the gap. The CDR3 totals 15 residues. Germline CDR1 and CDR2: SGHNT and YENEEA. The CDR3 sequence is CASSLGFRDGTEAFF. The CDR3 nucleotides are TGTGCCAGCAGCTTAGGATTCAGGGATGGTACTGAAGCTTTCTTT.

The V gene is TRBV5-1, the J gene TRBJ1-6, with D possibly being TRBD1 (6 bases). V shed 4 bases and J shed 0 bases, with 14 bases lying between them. The CDR3 runs to 17 residues. From germline, CDR1 is SGHRS and CDR2 YFSETQ. CDR3 protein: CASSPMDRSSYNSPLHF. Here the CDR3 DNA reads TGCGCCAGCAGCCCAATGGACAGAAGCTCCTATAATTCACCCCTCCACTTT.

V usage is TRBV28 and J usage is TRBJ2-1; 7 bases agree with TRBD1. Trimming at V came to 6 bases and at J to 7 bases, leaving 6 bases not matched to a gene. The germline V gene encodes CDR1 MDHEN and CDR2 SYDVKM. The CDR3 consists of 13 residues. CDR3 loop: CASRPQGFNEQFF. Here the CDR3 DNA reads TGTGCCAGCAGACCACAGGGGTTTAATGAGCAGTTCTTC.

This sequence joins TRBV7-9 and TRBJ1-3, with D unresolved. Trimming pared 3 bases from V and 0 bases from J, leaving 9 bases between. The CDR3 extends over 15 amino acids. Germline CDR1 and CDR2: SEHNR and FQNEAQ (reference sequence). The CDR3 loop reads CASSFAGASGNTIYF. In DNA, the CDR3 is TGTGCCAGCAGCTTTGCCGGCGCCTCTGGAAACACCATATATTTT.

V gene TRBV5-1 combines with J gene TRBJ2-1; 12 bases map to TRBD2. From germline, CDR1 is SGHRS and CDR2 YFSETQ. The CDR3 is 15 amino acids. The ends lost 3 bases at V and 4 bases at J; junction bases unmatched: 2. The CDR3 bases are TGCGCCAGCAGCTCCGGACTAGCGGGATACAATGAGCAGTTCTTC. Its protein is CASSSGLAGYNEQFF.

J is TRBJ2-6 and V is TRBV7-3; TRBD2 agrees at 8 bases. J was trimmed by 4 bases and V by 2 bases; bases with no gene match: 4. CDR3 length: 16 amino acids. CDR1 and CDR2 from the germline V gene are SGHTA and FQGTGA. In DNA form, the CDR3 reads TGTGCCAGCAGCTTAGGGAGCGGGGGCGGGGCCAACGTCCTGACTTTC. Translated: CASSLGSGGGANVLTF.

A few counts support this clone. The genes are TRBV5-1 and TRBJ1-1; D unclear. Trimming took off 4 bases at V and 5 bases at J, with 15 bases between the two ends. The CDR3 is 14 residues long. Germline values: CDR1 SGHRS, CDR2 YFSETQ. CDR3 sequence: CASSRNGGQTEAFF. The CDR3 coding sequence is TGCGCCAGCAGCCGTAATGGAGGGCAGACTGAAGCTTTCTTT. The full variable domain, its missing parts supplied by reference TRBV5-1 and TRBJ1-1, is KAGVTQTPRYLIKTRGQQVTLSCSPISGHRSVSWYQQTPGQGLQFLFEYFSETQRNKGNFPGRFSGRQFSNSRSEMNVSTLELGDSALYLCASSRNGGQTEAFFGQGTRLTVV.

This clone was observed a few times. The V and J genes are TRBV7-9 and TRBJ1-1; TRBD1 matches 10 bases. Germline CDR1 and CDR2: SEHNR and FQNEAQ (reference sequence). The J segment lost 0 bases and the V segment lost 2 bases, leaving 3 bases of the junction unmatched. The CDR3 contains 16 residues. In DNA form, the CDR3 reads TGTGCCAGCAGCTTATCGGACAGGGGGATGAACACTGAAGCTTTCTTT. It encodes CASSLSDRGMNTEAFF.

V gene TRBV27 combines with J gene TRBJ2-4; D is ambiguous. V lost 4 bases and J lost 9, with 13 bases in between. Germline V gene sequence: CDR1 MNHEY, CDR2 SMNVEV (reference sequence). The length of the CDR3 is 13 residues. In nucleotides, the CDR3 is TGTGCCAGCAGTTATGAGATCGGTTTCATTCAGTACTTC. It specifies CASSYEIGFIQYF.

The chain is built from TRBV7-6 and TRBJ1-3; no definite D call. The CDR3 spans 14 residues. The germline V and J ends were trimmed by 5 bases and 0 bases, with 8 bases remaining between them. Germline V gene lookup returns CDR1 SGHVS and CDR2 FNYEAQ. The CDR3 DNA reads TGTGCCAGCAGCCCCCTGAGCTCTGGAAACACCATATATTTT. Amino acids: CASSPLSSGNTIYF.

This clone was observed a handful of times. The chain combines TRBV11-3 with TRBJ2-7; no firm D call. CDR3 length: 8 amino acids. Trimming stripped 11 bases from V and 3 bases from J, with 2 bases between. Per germline, CDR1 SGHNT and CDR2 YENEEA. The CDR3 sequence is CACYEQYF. For the CDR3, the DNA is TGTGCCTGCTACGAGCAGTACTTC.

J is TRBJ2-7 and V is TRBV18; D is perhaps TRBD1 or TRBD2 (5 bases each). Germline-derived CDR1 and CDR2 are KGHSH and LQKENI. Trimming took off 4 bases at V and 7 bases at J, with 17 bases between the two ends. The CDR3 contains 14 residues. CDR3 sequence reads: CASSRKGEGKEQYF. As DNA, the CDR3 is TGTGCCAGCTCACGAAAGGGCGAGGGGAAGGAGCAGTACTTC.

V is TRBV5-4 and J is TRBJ2-7; D gene unclear. CDR1 is SGHNT and CDR2 is YYREEE in the germline V gene (reference sequence). V gave up 1 base and J gave up 6 bases, with 5 bases separating them. This CDR3 is 11 amino acids long. The DNA for the CDR3 is TGTGCCAGCAGCTTGTATAGCGAGCAGTACTTC. Its translation: CASSLYSEQYF.

J is TRBJ1-1 and V is TRBV7-2; D unclear. Germline values: CDR1 SGHTA, CDR2 FQGNSA. The CDR3 loop spans 14 amino acids. Deletions cut 5 bases from V and 8 bases from J, with 18 bases between. CDR3 residues: CASSPRLGQREAFF. As DNA, the CDR3 is TGTGCCAGCAGCCCCCGGCTCGGCCAGAGAGAAGCTTTCTTT.

The V call is TRBV2, the J call TRBJ2-3, with D perhaps matching TRBD1 (5 bases). Per the germline V gene, CDR1 is SNHLY and CDR2 is FYNNEI. The CDR3 sequence is 16 residues long. V lost 5 bases and J lost 4, with 19 bases in between. The CDR3 protein is CASSFRAPSVPDTQYF. DNA of the CDR3: TGTGCCAGCAGTTTCAGGGCTCCTTCGGTACCAGATACGCAGTATTTT.

This clone has a single count. The V and J genes are TRBV4-1 and TRBJ1-1; a weak D match, TRBD1 (5 bases). V was clipped by 0 bases and J by 9 bases, with 14 bases between them. The germline V gene has CDR1 MGHRA and CDR2 YSYEKL. The CDR3 length is 14 residues. The CDR3 DNA reads TGCGCCAGCAGCCAAGATTCAGGCAGGGATCAAGCTTTCTTT. Translating gives CASSQDSGRDQAFF.

This clone showed up just once. The rearrangement joins TRBV4-2 to TRBJ2-3; TRBD1 might be the D (6 bases). Trimming took 0 bases from V and 3 from J, leaving 10 bases between them. This CDR3 is 15 amino acids long. The V gene's germline CDR1 is LGHNA and CDR2 YNFKEQ. This chain's CDR3 is CASSQDNRETDTQYF. CDR3 bases: TGTGCCAGCAGCCAAGACAACAGGGAAACAGATACGCAGTATTTT.

The CDR3 loop is CASSPRSTQYF. The CDR3 bases are TGTGCCAGCAGCCCAAGGTCGACCCAGTACTTC. The chain links TRBV5-8 to TRBJ2-5, with D unclear. In germline, CDR1 is SGHTS, CDR2 YDEGEE. The length of the CDR3 is 11 residues. The ends were cut back, 4 bases at V and 7 bases at J, with 8 bases in the middle.

This clone has a count of ten or more. The chain employs TRBV19 and TRBJ2-3; no definite D call. CDR3 size: 12 residues. The germline CDR1 and CDR2 sequences are LNHDA and SQIVND (reference sequence). Trimming removed 4 bases at V and 0 bases at J, with 2 bases between. The CDR3 loop reads CASSRSTDTQYF. The CDR3 DNA reads as TGTGCCAGTAGTAGGAGCACAGATACGCAGTATTTT.

V is TRBV7-9 and J is TRBJ1-5; 12 bases fit TRBD1. CDR1 and CDR2 (germline): SEHNR, FQNEAQ (reference sequence). CDR3 length: 16 amino acids. V lost 5 bases and J lost 5; bases outside the gene matches: 7. CDR3 region: CASSPSGQGAYQPQHF. CDR3 nucleotides: TGTGCCAGCAGCCCCTCGGGACAGGGGGCGTATCAGCCCCAGCATTTT.

The chain uses TRBV19 and TRBJ2-7; 11 bases fit TRBD2. CDR1 and CDR2 from the germline V gene are LNHDA and SQIVND (reference sequence). The CDR3 loop spans 17 amino acids. V lost 0 bases to trimming and J lost 5 bases; unmatched junction nucleotides: 9. The CDR3 is CASSIDRASGRFDEQYF. The CDR3 nucleotides are TGTGCCAGTAGTATAGATCGGGCTAGCGGGAGGTTCGACGAGCAGTACTTC.

This chain connects TRBV9 to TRBJ1-2, with 7 bases aligning to TRBD1. The J segment lost 0 bases and the V segment lost 3 bases, leaving 11 bases of the junction unmatched. The germline gives CDR1 SGDLS, CDR2 YYNGEE. This CDR3 is 17 amino acids long. This CDR3 is CASSAHPGGTANYGYTF. CDR3 coding DNA: TGTGCCAGCAGCGCCCACCCGGGTGGGACAGCTAACTATGGCTACACCTTC.

V usage is TRBV2 and J usage is TRBJ2-2; D is possibly TRBD1 (6 bases). The CDR3 is 14 residues long. Germline V gene data show CDR1 as SNHLY and CDR2 as FYNNEI. V lost 5 bases and J 6 bases, leaving 13 bases between the germline ends. CDR3: CASSRNRAAGELFF. CDR3 nucleotides: TGTGCCAGCAGTCGGAACAGGGCTGCCGGGGAGCTGTTTTTT.

The V and J genes are TRBV30 and TRBJ1-3; D not resolved. The CDR3 loop spans 12 amino acids. Germline V lookup: CDR1 GTSNPN, CDR2 SVGIG (reference sequence). V dropped 0 bases and J dropped 7 bases, with 7 bases sitting between them. The CDR3 spells CAWSVLINTIYF. CDR3 nucleotide sequence: TGTGCCTGGAGTGTACTCATTAACACCATATATTTT.

This chain links TRBV25-1 with TRBJ1-1; no definite D call. The CDR3 runs to 14 residues. Germline CDR1 is MGHDK and CDR2 is SYGVNS. V dropped 6 bases and J dropped 2 bases, with 13 bases sitting between them. CDR3 coding DNA: TGTGCCAGCAGCCCCCGCCGTTTCAACACTGAAGCTTTCTTT. Its protein is CASSPRRFNTEAFF.

V is TRBV6-5 and J is TRBJ1-1; 7 bases fit TRBD1. With V trimmed by 5 bases and J by 5 bases, 8 bases remained unmatched. This CDR3 has 14 amino acids. Per the germline V gene, CDR1 is MNHEY and CDR2 is SVGAGI. The CDR3 protein is CASSEDRARTEAFF. The CDR3 DNA sequence: TGTGCCAGCAGTGAAGACAGGGCAAGGACTGAAGCTTTCTTT.

The J gene is TRBJ2-2, the V gene TRBV6-1; D gene unclear. Trimming pared 0 bases from V and 6 bases from J, leaving 5 bases between. The CDR3 is 13 amino acids. Germline V gene lookup returns CDR1 MNHNS and CDR2 SASEGT. CDR3 sequence (DNA): TGTGCCAGCAGTGAAGCCAGACCCGGGGAGCTGTTTTTT. This sequence encodes CASSEARPGELFF.

This clone was recorded at least ten times. The chain is built from TRBV5-1 and TRBJ1-1, with 7 bases matching TRBD1. Trimming removed 0 bases from V and 3 bases from J; junction bases left unmatched: 5. The CDR3 totals 15 residues. CDR1 is SGHRS, CDR2 YFSETQ, per germline. This chain's CDR3 is CASSLGGGVDTEAFF. The CDR3, as DNA: TGCGCCAGCAGCTTGGGAGGGGGCGTCGACACTGAAGCTTTCTTT.

The V and J genes are TRBV11-2 and TRBJ2-5, with D unresolved. This CDR3 contains 11 residues. Germline values: CDR1 SGHAT, CDR2 FQNNGV. The V end lost 4 bases, the J end lost 7 bases, and 7 bases lay between the germline ends. The CDR3 DNA is TGTGCCAGCAGCTCGGTTGGGACCCAGTACTTC. This sequence encodes CASSSVGTQYF. The whole variable domain, filled in from reference TRBV11-2 and TRBJ2-5, reads EAGVAQSPRYKIIEKRQSVAFWCNPISGHATLYWYQQILGQGPKLLIQFQNNGVVDDSQLPKDRFSAERLKGVDSTLKIQPAKLEDSAVYLCASSSVGTQYFGPGTRLLVL.